Sequencing of this T cell receptor beta chain was carried out in a study of molecular identifiers for immune sequencing clone quantification. Study-wide results and limits: Jurkat TCR RNA spiked in from one cell (amid about a million naive cells) was reportedly detectable. Whereas clones above 20 RNA copies held under 1% of naive-cell molecules, they held over 98% of effector molecules.

Via MiXCR, TCRdb re-called the PCR reads, giving one row per CDR3 protein. The profile shows some 580,000 distinct CDR3 sequences, 25% of them singletons. Naive CD8 T cells, phenotype CD8+CD4-CCR7+CD45RA+, were sorted. This clonotype was seen ten or more times. The target antigen is unknown. V gave up 3 bases and J gave up 4 bases; unmatched junction bases: 5. The CDR3 is 14 amino acids. Germline assignment: CDR1 SEHNR and CDR2 FQNEAQ (reference sequence). Sequenced sample: naive CD8+ T cells from blood, with Jurkat cell RNA spiked in. As to subset: FACS-sorted CD8+CD4-CCR7+CD45RA+ naive T cells. The clonotype comes from a human donor in good health. Some libraries in this study had Jurkat cell RNA spiked in. This chain uses TRBV7-9 with TRBJ1-1; 7 nucleotides agree with TRBD1. Here the CDR3 DNA reads TGTGCCAGCAGCTTGACGACAGGGTTCACTGAAGCTTTCTTT. Its translation is CASSLTTGFTEAFF.